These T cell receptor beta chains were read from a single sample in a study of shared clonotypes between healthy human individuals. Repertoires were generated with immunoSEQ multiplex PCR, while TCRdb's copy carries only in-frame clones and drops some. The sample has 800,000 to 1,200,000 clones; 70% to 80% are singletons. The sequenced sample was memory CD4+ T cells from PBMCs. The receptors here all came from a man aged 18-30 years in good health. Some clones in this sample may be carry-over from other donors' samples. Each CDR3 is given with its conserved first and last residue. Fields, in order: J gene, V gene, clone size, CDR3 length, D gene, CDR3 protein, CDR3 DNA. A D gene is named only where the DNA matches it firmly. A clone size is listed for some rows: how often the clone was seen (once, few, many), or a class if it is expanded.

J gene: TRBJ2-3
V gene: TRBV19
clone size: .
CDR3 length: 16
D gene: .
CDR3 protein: CASSRGSLSSTDTQYF
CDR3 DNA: TGTGCCAGTAGCCGTGGGAGTTTATCTAGCACAGATACGCAGTATTTT

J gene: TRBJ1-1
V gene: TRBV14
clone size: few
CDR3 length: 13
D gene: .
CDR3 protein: CASSLMRNTEAFF
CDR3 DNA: TGTGCCAGCAGCCTGATGAGGAACACTGAAGCTTTCTTT

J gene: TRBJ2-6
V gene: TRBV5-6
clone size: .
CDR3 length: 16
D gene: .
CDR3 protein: CASSLVGDPGANVLTF
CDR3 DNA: TGTGCCAGCAGCTTGGTGGGGGACCCTGGGGCCAACGTCCTGACTTTC

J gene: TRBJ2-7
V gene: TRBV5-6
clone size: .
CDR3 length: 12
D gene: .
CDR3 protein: CASSFGFYEQYF
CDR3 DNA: TGTGCCAGCAGCTTCGGTTTCTACGAGCAGTACTTC

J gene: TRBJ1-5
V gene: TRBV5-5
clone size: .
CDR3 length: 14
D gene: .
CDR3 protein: CASSPQGANQPQHF
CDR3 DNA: TGTGCCAGCAGCCCACAGGGAGCCAATCAGCCCCAGCATTTT

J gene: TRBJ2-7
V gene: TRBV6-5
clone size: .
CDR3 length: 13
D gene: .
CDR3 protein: CASSNRLPYEQYF
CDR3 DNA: TGTGCCAGCAGCAACAGGTTACCCTACGAGCAGTACTTC

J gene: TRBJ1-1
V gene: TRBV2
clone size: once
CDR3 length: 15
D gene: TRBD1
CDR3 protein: CASSGQGFLNTEAFF
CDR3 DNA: TGTGCCAGCTCCGGACAGGGGTTTTTGAACACTGAAGCTTTCTTT

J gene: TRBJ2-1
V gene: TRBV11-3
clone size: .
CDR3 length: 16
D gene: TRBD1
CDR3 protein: CASSRGTGGSYNEQFF
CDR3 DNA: TGTGCCAGCAGCCGCGGGACAGGGGGCTCCTACAATGAGCAGTTCTTC

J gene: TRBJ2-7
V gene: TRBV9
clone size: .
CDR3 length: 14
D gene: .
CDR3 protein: CASSVSTDSYEQYF
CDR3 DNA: TGTGCCAGCAGCGTATCGACGGACTCCTACGAGCAGTACTTC

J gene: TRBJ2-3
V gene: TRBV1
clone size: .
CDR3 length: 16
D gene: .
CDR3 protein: CTSSQETSGSTDTQYF
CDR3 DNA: TGCACCAGCAGCCAAGAAACTAGCGGAAGCACAGATACGCAGTATTTT

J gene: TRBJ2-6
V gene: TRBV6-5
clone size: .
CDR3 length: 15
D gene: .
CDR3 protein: CASSPVRPGANVLTF
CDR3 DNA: TGTGCCAGCAGCCCAGTTCGTCCTGGGGCCAACGTCCTGACTTTC

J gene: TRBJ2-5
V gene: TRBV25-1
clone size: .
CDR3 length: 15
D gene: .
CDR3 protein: CASSESGRGQETQYF
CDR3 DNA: TGTGCCAGCAGTGAATCGGGCAGGGGCCAAGAGACCCAGTACTTC

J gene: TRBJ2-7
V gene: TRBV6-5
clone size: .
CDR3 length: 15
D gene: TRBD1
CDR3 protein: CASSYSGGGFDEQYF
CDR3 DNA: TGTGCCAGCAGTTACTCAGGGGGCGGTTTCGACGAGCAGTACTTC

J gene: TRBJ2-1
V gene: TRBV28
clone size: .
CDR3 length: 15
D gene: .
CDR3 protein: CASSQGGETYNEQFF
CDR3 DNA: TGTGCCAGCAGCCAGGGCGGCGAGACCTACAATGAGCAGTTCTTC

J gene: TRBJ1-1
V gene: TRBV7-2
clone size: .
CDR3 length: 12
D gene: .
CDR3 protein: CASSLTGIEAFF
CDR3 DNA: TGTGCCAGCAGCTTAACCGGGATCGAAGCTTTCTTT

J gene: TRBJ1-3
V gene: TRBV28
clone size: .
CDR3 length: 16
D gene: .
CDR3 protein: CASTLGGVSSGNTIYF
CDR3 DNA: TGTGCCAGCACCTTGGGAGGGGTGAGCTCTGGAAACACCATATATTTT

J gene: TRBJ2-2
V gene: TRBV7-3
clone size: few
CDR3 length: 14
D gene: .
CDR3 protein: CASSLGANTGELFF
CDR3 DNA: TGTGCCAGCAGCTTAGGCGCCAACACCGGGGAGCTGTTTTTT

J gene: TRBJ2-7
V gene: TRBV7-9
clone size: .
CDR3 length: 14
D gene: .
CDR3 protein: CASSPVWDSYEQYF
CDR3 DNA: TGTGCCAGCAGCCCGGTGTGGGATTCCTACGAGCAGTACTTC

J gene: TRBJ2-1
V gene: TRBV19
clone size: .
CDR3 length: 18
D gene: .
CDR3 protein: CASHSIGAPETPYNEQFF
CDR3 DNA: TGTGCCAGTCATAGTATAGGGGCCCCAGAGACCCCATACAATGAGCAGTTCTTC

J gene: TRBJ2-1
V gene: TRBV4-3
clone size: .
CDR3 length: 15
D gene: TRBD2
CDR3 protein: CASSQRSGSGYEQFF
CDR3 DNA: TGCGCCAGCAGCCAAAGAAGCGGGAGTGGGTATGAGCAGTTCTTC

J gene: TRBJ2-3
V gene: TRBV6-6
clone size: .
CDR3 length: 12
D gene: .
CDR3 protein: CASSYYTDTQYF
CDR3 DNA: TGTGCCAGCAGTTACTACACAGATACGCAGTATTTT

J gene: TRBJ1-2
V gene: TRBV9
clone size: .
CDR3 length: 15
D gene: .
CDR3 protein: CASSVYNSGIYGYTF
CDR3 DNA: TGTGCCAGCAGCGTCTACAATTCGGGGATCTATGGCTACACCTTC

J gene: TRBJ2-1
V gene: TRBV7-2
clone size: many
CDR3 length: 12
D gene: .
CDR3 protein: CASSPPLGEQFF
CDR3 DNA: TGTGCCAGCAGCCCGCCCCTAGGTGAGCAGTTCTTC

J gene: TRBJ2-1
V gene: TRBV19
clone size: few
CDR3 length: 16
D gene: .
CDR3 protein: CASSKGAGLRLDEQFF
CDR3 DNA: TGTGCCAGTAGTAAAGGGGCGGGACTCCGGTTGGATGAGCAGTTCTTC

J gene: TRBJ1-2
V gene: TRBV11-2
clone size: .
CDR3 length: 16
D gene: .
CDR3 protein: CASSLDGGRGGYGYTF
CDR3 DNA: TGTGCCAGCAGCTTAGACGGAGGGCGGGGCGGCTATGGCTACACCTTC

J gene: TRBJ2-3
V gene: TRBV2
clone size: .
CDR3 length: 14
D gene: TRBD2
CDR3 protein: CASIRRTRADTQYF
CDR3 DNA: TGTGCCAGCATTCGGAGGACTAGAGCAGATACGCAGTATTTT

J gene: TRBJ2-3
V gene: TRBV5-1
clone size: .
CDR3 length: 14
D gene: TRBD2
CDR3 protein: CASSFSGKTDTQYF
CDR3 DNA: TGCGCCAGCAGCTTTAGCGGGAAGACAGATACGCAGTATTTT

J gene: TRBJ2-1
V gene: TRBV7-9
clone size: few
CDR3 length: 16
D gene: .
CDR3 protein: CASSLTVFGLANEQFF
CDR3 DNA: TGTGCCAGCAGCCTGACAGTTTTTGGGCTGGCCAATGAGCAGTTCTTC

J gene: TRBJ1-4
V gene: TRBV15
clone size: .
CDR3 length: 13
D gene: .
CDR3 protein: CATSGGSNEKLFF
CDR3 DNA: TGTGCCACCAGTGGGGGGAGTAATGAAAAACTGTTTTTT

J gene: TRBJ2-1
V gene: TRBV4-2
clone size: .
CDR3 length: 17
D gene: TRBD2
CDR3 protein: CASSQDQLAGVYNEQFF
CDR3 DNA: TGTGCCAGCAGCCAAGATCAGCTAGCGGGGGTCTACAATGAGCAGTTCTTC

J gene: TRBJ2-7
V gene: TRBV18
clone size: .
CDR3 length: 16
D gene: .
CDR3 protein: CASSRLTGTSSYEQYF
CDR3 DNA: TGTGCCAGCTCGAGACTAACCGGGACGAGCTCCTACGAGCAGTACTTC

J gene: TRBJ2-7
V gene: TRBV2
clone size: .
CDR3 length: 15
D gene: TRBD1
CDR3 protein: CASNRDSHPVYEQYF
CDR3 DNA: TGTGCCAGCAACCGGGACAGCCACCCGGTCTACGAGCAGTACTTC

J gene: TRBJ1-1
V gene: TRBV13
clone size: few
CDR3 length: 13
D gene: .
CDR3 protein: CASTLVRNTEAFF
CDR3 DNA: TGTGCCAGCACCTTAGTGAGGAACACTGAAGCTTTCTTT

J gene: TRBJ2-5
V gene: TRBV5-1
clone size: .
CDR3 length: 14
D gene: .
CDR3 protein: CASSLAKLEETQYF
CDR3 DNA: TGCGCCAGCAGCTTGGCCAAGCTGGAAGAGACCCAGTACTTC

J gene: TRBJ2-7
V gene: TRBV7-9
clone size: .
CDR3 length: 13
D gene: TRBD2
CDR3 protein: CASSSAGTDEQYF
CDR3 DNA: TGTGCCAGCAGCTCAGCGGGAACCGACGAGCAGTACTTC

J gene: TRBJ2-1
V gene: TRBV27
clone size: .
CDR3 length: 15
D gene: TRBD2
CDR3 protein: CASRPLAGVYNEQFF
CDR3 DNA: TGTGCCAGCAGGCCCCTAGCGGGGGTCTACAATGAGCAGTTCTTC

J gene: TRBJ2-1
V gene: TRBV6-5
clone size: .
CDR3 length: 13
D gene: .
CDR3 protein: CASSWNKDNEQFF
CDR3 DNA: TGTGCCAGCAGTTGGAACAAAGACAATGAGCAGTTCTTC

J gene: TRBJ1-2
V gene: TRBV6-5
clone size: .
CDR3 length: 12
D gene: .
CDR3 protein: CASRRPGGGYTF
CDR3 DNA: TGTGCCAGCCGAAGACCAGGAGGGGGCTACACCTTC

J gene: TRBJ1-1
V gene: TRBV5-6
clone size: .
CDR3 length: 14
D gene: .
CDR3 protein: CASSLGYSNTEAFF
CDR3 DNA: TGTGCCAGCAGCTTAGGTTACTCGAACACTGAAGCTTTCTTT

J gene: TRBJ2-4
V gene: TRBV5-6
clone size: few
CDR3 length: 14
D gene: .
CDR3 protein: CASSAGLAKNIQYF
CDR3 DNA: TGTGCCAGCAGCGCGGGGCTAGCCAAAAACATTCAGTACTTC

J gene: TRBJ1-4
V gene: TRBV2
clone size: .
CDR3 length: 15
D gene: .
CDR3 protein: CASSQQGPTNEKLFF
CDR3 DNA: TGTGCCAGCAGTCAACAGGGACCAACTAATGAAAAACTGTTTTTT

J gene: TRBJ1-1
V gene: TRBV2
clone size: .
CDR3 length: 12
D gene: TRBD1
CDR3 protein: CASSNRGTEAFF
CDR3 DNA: TGTGCCAGCAGCAACAGGGGTACTGAAGCTTTCTTT

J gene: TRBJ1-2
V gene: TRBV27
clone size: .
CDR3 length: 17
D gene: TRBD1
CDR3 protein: CASSSSSRTGGNYGYTF
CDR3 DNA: TGTGCCAGCAGTTCTAGTTCCCGGACAGGGGGTAACTATGGCTACACCTTC

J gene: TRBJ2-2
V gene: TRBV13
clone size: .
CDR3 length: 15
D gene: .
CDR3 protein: CASSLTQGYTGELFF
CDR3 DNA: TGTGCCAGCAGCTTAACCCAGGGGTACACCGGGGAGCTGTTTTTT

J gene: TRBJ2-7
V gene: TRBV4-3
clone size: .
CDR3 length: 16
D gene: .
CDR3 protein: CASSPTSGPFSYEQYF
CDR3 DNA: TGCGCCAGCAGCCCGACCAGCGGGCCGTTCTCCTACGAGCAGTACTTC

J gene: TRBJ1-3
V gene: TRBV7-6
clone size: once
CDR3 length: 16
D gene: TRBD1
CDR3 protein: CASSPQGGRVGNTIYF
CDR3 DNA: TGTGCCAGCAGCCCCCAGGGGGGGCGGGTTGGAAACACCATATATTTT

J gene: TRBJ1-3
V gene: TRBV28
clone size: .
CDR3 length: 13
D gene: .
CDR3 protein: CASSFYAGNTIYF
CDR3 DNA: TGTGCCAGCAGTTTTTACGCCGGAAACACCATATATTTT

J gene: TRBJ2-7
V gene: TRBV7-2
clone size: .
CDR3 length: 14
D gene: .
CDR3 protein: CASSLGTDSYEQYF
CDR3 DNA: TGTGCCAGCAGTTTAGGCACAGACTCCTACGAGCAGTACTTC

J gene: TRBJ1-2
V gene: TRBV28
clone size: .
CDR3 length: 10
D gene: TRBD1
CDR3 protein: CASNRGGYTF
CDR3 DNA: TGTGCCAGCAACAGGGGTGGCTACACCTTC

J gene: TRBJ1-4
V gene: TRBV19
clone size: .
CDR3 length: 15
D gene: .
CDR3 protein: CASSIQRPEYEKLFF
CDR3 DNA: TGTGCCAGTAGTATCCAACGGCCGGAATATGAAAAACTGTTTTTT